The clone carrying this T cell receptor (beta chain) appeared a single time. This sample stems from a study of blood T cell repertoires in COVID-19. The study drew participants aged about 18 to 89 years from under 30 US areas. Researchers sorted participants into cohorts using their self-reported clinical history. The protocol was immunoSEQ multiplex PCR, while the TCRdb copy is restricted to in-frame clones and leaves out a portion. The sample holds approximately 300,000 clones, about 85% seen once. This receptor was taken from a woman aged 25 to 45 who had recovered from COVID-19. The sample taken for sequencing was PBMCs or T cells enriched from blood (not recorded which).

The CDR3 protein is CAWRTGFSYEQYF. The CDR3 DNA reads TGTGCCTGGAGGACAGGGTTCTCCTACGAGCAGTACTTC. This sequence joins TRBV30 and TRBJ2-7, with 7 bases fitting TRBD1. Trimming cost V 3 bases and J 0 bases; bases outside gene matches: 2. This CDR3 is built from 13 residues. The germline CDR1 and CDR2 sequences are GTSNPN and SVGIG (reference sequence).